A selection of T cell receptor beta chains follows, all from one sample in a study of T cells after yellow fever vaccination. In TCRdb, the 5' RACE reads were re-called with MiXCR into one record per CDR3 protein. Here the sample spans some 600,000 distinct CDR3 sequences, 17% being singletons. Sample: PBMCs, taken more than 4 days after the first yellow fever vaccination. These receptors were obtained from a young man who received the YFV17D yellow fever vaccine. CDR3s include the opening cysteine and the closing phenylalanine or tryptophan. The D gene is left open where the match is weak. Only some rows state a clone size, as once, few, many or a class for expanded clones.

v_call,d_call,j_call,clone_size,cdr3_nt,cdr3_aa
TRBV11-1,TRBD1,TRBJ1-2,.,TGTGCCAGCAGTTTCTCCCCGAAGACAGGGACCCTCCTCTATGGCTACACCTTC,CASSFSPKTGTLLYGYTF
TRBV7-6,.,TRBJ1-3,.,TGTGCCAGCAGCGCGCGGGGAGCTGGAAACACCATATATTTT,CASSARGAGNTIYF
TRBV28,.,TRBJ2-5,few,TGTGCCATCCAACCGTCCTGGGGGGACGCCCAAGAGACCCAGTACTTC,CAIQPSWGDAQETQYF
TRBV10-3,.,TRBJ2-2,.,TGTGCCATCAGTGAGTCGAATTGGGGAACCGGGGAGCTGTTTTTT,CAISESNWGTGELFF
TRBV12-3/TRBV12-4,TRBD2,TRBJ2-2,few,TGTGCCAGCAGAGTAGCGGGGGGGCTCGGGGAGCTGTTTTTT,CASRVAGGLGELFF
TRBV7-6,TRBD2,TRBJ2-1,.,TGTGCCAGCAGCTTACTAGCGGGGGAAAGGGAGCAGTTCTTC,CASSLLAGEREQFF
TRBV6-5,.,TRBJ2-7,.,TGTGCCAGCAGTTACTCCCGGGTTGGGGAGCAGTACTTC,CASSYSRVGEQYF
TRBV12-3/TRBV12-4,.,TRBJ2-3,.,TGTGCCAGCGGAGTGGTCGGGACGCAGTATTTT,CASGVVGTQYF
TRBV24-1,.,TRBJ2-2,few,TGTGCCACCGGACAGCCGAACACCGGGGAGCTGTTTTTT,CATGQPNTGELFF
TRBV2,.,TRBJ1-5,few,TGTGCCAGCAGATGGGACGGGTATAGCAATCAGCCCCAGCATTTT,CASRWDGYSNQPQHF
TRBV6-1,TRBD1,TRBJ2-1,few,TGTGCCAGCAGGACAAACTACAGGGGAACCTACAATGAGCAGTTCTTC,CASRTNYRGTYNEQFF
TRBV7-9,.,TRBJ2-1,.,TGTGCCAGCAGCTTCCGACTCGGGCGGCGGGTGTGGGAGCAGTTCTTC,CASSFRLGRRVWEQFF
TRBV4-1,.,TRBJ2-3,few,TGCGCCAGCAGCCAAGGGCTAGAATCCCTTTATACGCAGTATTTT,CASSQGLESLYTQYF
TRBV7-9,.,TRBJ2-5,.,TGTGCCAGCAGCCATACGCCCGCTCACCAGTCCCAAGAGACCCAGTACTTC,CASSHTPAHQSQETQYF
TRBV5-1,TRBD1,TRBJ2-3,.,TGCGCCAGCGGCCTGGGACAGAACACAGATACGCAGTATTTT,CASGLGQNTDTQYF
TRBV15,TRBD1,TRBJ1-4,.,TGTGCCACCAGCAGGGATTACAGGGGGCAGAATGAAAAACTGTTTTTT,CATSRDYRGQNEKLFF
TRBV18,.,TRBJ2-5,many,TGTGCCAGCTCACTCAAGGGTGCATCGGAGACCCAGTACTTC,CASSLKGASETQYF
TRBV6-1,.,TRBJ2-1,.,TGTGCCAGCAGCCCCTCCGAAGGTAATGAGCAGTTCTTC,CASSPSEGNEQFF
TRBV4-1,TRBD2,TRBJ2-1,many,TGCGCCAGCAGCGGGGGACTAGCGGGGGGTAACCCCTACAATGAGCAGTTCTTC,CASSGGLAGGNPYNEQFF
TRBV14,.,TRBJ1-1,.,TGTGCCAGCAGCCAAGTTTCCAGGGCGATTGAAGCTTTCTTT,CASSQVSRAIEAFF
TRBV4-2,TRBD2,TRBJ2-5,.,TGTGCCAGCAGCCTCGGACTAGCGGGGCAGGGGCGAGAGACCCAGTACTTC,CASSLGLAGQGRETQYF
TRBV2,TRBD2,TRBJ2-3,.,TGTGCCAGCAGTGATCGACTAGCGGGGGCCCTTTACAGAGATACGCAGTATTTT,CASSDRLAGALYRDTQYF
TRBV4-3,.,TRBJ2-7,few,TGCGCCAGCAGCCGGAAACTTAGCGGAAGCTCCTACGAGCAGTACTTC,CASSRKLSGSSYEQYF
TRBV4-1,.,TRBJ1-5,few,TGCGCCAGCAGCCAATGGTTGCGGGGTAGCAATCAGCCCCAGCATTTT,CASSQWLRGSNQPQHF
TRBV24-1,.,TRBJ2-5,.,TGTGCCACCAGTGATCCTCGAGCGTACCAAGAGACCCAGTACTTC,CATSDPRAYQETQYF
TRBV25-1,TRBD1,TRBJ2-1,.,TGTGCCACTGACAGGGCCCATGAGCAGTTCTTC,CATDRAHEQFF
TRBV6-5,.,TRBJ1-1,few,TGTGCCAGCGGCCCCGTGAACACTGAAGCTTTCTTT,CASGPVNTEAFF
TRBV6-2/TRBV6-3,TRBD1,TRBJ2-5,few,TGTGCCAGCATCCCCGGGGACAGATTATACCAAGAGACCCAGTACTTC,CASIPGDRLYQETQYF
TRBV12-3/TRBV12-4,.,TRBJ2-1,.,TGTGCCAGCACCGCCCCAGCCGGGGGGCTGCACAATGAGCAGTTCTTC,CASTAPAGGLHNEQFF
TRBV5-1,.,TRBJ2-1,.,TGCGCCAGCAGCTTACTTAGCCTTTCCTCCTACAATGAGCAGTTCTTC,CASSLLSLSSYNEQFF